This paragraph covers one T cell receptor (beta chain) sequence. Antigen: not known. The sample comes from a study of CD8 T cells in ankylosing spondylitis. Per germline, CDR1 MGHRA and CDR2 YSYEKL. Trimming removed 1 base from V and 1 base from J, with 10 bases in between. The CDR3 spans 15 residues. Study-wide findings and caveats: Peripheral blood samples showed relatively rare disease-linked clones, and these clones were CD8+. Disease-linked clones reportedly concentrated significantly in matched ankylosing spondylitis synovial fluid.

Preparation of TCR beta libraries was done by quantitative 5'-RACE with molecular barcodes. TCRdb recomputed calls from the 5' RACE reads with MiXCR, one row per CDR3 protein. Among 80,000 to 90,000 distinct CDR3 sequences, 27% were seen once, and the ten largest hold 45% to 65%. Sequencing input: blood, either unsorted or a sorted T cell fraction (not recorded which). The sequence was collected from a male donor with ankylosing spondylitis or in good health (not recorded which). The V and J genes are TRBV4-1 and TRBJ1-1; D ambiguous. Here the CDR3 reads CASSQGPEANTEAFF. The CDR3 nucleotides read TGCGCCAGCAGCCAAGGACCGGAGGCGAACACTGAAGCTTTCTTT.